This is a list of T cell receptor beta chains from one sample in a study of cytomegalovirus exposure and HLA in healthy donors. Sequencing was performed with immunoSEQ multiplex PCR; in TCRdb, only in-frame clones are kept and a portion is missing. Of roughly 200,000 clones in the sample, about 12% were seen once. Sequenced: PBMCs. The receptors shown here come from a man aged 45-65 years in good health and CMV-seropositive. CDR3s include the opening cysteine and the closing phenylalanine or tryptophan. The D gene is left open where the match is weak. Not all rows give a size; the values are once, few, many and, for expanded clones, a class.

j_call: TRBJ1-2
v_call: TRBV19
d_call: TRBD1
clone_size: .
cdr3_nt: TGTGCCAGTAGTGAAACAGGGGGCTACTATGGCTACACCTTC
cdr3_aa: CASSETGGYYGYTF

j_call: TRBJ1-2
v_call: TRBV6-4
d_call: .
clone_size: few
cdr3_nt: TGTGCCAGCAGTGACTCGGACACGGACTATGGCTACACCTTC
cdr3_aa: CASSDSDTDYGYTF

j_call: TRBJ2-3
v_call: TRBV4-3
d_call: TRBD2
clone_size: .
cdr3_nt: TGCGCCAGCAGCCAGGGAGGGAAGTACGATACGCAGTATTTT
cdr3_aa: CASSQGGKYDTQYF

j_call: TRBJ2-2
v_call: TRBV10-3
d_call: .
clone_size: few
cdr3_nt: TGTGCCATCAGTTTTAGCGGAAACACCGGGGAGCTGTTTTTT
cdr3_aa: CAISFSGNTGELFF

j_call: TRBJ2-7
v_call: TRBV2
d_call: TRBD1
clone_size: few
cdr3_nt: TGTGCCAGCAGTGGGGACAGGGACGAGCAGTACTTC
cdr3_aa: CASSGDRDEQYF

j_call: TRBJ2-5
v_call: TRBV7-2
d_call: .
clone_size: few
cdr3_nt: TGTGCCCTAGGAGGGGAGACCCAGTACTTC
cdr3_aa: CALGGETQYF

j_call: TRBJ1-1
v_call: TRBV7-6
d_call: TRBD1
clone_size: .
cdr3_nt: TGTGCCAGCAGCTACGGACAGGTGAACACTGAAGCTTTCTTT
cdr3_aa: CASSYGQVNTEAFF

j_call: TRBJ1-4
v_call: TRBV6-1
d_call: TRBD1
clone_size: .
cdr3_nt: TGTGCCAGCAGCTCGGGACAGGGTGGTGAAAAACTGTTTTTT
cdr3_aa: CASSSGQGGEKLFF

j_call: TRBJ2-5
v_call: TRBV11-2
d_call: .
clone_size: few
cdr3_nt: TGTGCCAGCAGTCCCTTGGGAAGGGGGGGCCCCGGGCAGACCCAGTACTTC
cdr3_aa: CASSPLGRGGPGQTQYF

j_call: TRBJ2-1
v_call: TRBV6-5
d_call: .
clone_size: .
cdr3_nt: TGTGCCAGCGTTGGGGGGAGCTCCTACAATGAGCAGTTCTTC
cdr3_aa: CASVGGSSYNEQFF

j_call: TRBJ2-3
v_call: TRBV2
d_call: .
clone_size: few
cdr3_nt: TGTGCCAGCAGTGTAATTGGAGGGGAAGATACGCAGTATTTT
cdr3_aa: CASSVIGGEDTQYF

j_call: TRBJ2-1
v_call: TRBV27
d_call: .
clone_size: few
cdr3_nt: TGTGCCAGCAGTTTCATGACTTCTGCAAAGAGGTACAATGAGCAGTTCTTC
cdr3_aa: CASSFMTSAKRYNEQFF

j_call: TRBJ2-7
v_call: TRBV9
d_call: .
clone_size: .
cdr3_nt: TGTGCCAGCAGCCCAGGTAGCTCCTACGAGCAGTACTTC
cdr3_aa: CASSPGSSYEQYF

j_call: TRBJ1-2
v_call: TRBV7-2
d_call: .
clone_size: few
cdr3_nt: TGTGCCAGCGGCTCACTCGGGGGTCTCTATGGCTACACCTTC
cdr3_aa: CASGSLGGLYGYTF

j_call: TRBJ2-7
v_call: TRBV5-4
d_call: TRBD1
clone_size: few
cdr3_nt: TGTGCCAGCAGCCCCCGGGACAGCTCGGAGCAGTACTTC
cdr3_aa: CASSPRDSSEQYF

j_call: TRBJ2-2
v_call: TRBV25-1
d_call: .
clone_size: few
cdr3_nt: TGTGCCAGCAGGGGTGGGGGGAGCACCGGGGAGCTGTTTTTT
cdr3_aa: CASRGGGSTGELFF

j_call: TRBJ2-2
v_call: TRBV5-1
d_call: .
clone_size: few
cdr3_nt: TGCGCCAGCAGCCCCCGGGAAAACACCGGGGAGCTGTTTTTT
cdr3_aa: CASSPRENTGELFF

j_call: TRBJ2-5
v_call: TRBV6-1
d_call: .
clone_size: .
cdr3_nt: TGTGCCAGCAGTGAAAGGGGGTGGGAGACCCAGTACTTC
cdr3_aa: CASSERGWETQYF

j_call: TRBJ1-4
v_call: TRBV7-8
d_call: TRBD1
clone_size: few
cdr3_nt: TGTGCCAGCAGCGCCGGGACAGGGGAAAAACTGTTTTTT
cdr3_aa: CASSAGTGEKLFF

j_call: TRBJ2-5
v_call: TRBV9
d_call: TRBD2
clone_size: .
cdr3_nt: TGTGCCAGCAGCTCCAGCGGGGGGCTGGAGACCCAGTACTTC
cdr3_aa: CASSSSGGLETQYF

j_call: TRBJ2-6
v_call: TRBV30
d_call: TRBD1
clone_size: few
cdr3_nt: TGTGCCGGTTACAGGGGGACCGGGGCCAACGCCCTGACTTTC
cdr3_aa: CAGYRGTGANALTF

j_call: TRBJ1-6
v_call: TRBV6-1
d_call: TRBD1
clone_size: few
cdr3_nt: TGTGCCAGCAGGGACAGGGTTAATTCACCCCTCCACTTT
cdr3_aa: CASRDRVNSPLHF

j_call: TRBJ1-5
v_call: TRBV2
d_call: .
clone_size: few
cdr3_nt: TGTGCCAGCAATCGCCGCCCCGGGGGGAATCAGCCCCAGCATTTT
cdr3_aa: CASNRRPGGNQPQHF

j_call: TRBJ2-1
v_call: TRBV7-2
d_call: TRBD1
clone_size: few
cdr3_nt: TGTGCCAGCAGCCCTCCCGGACAGGAATACAATGAGCAGTTCTTC
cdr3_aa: CASSPPGQEYNEQFF

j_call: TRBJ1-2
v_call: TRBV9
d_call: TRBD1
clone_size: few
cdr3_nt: TGTGCCAGCAGCGTTTTCGACAGGGCTTCTAACTATGGCTACACCTTC
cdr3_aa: CASSVFDRASNYGYTF

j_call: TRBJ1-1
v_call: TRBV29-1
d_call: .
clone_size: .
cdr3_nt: TGCAGCGTTGACCAAGGGGAAGGGTCCACTGAAGCTTTCTTT
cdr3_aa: CSVDQGEGSTEAFF

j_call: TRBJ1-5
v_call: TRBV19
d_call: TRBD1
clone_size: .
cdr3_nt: TGTGCCAGTAGTATGGACAGGGGGTGGAATCAGCCCCAGCATTTT
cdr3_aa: CASSMDRGWNQPQHF

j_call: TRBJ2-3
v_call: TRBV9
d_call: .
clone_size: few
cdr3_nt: TGTGCCAGCAGCGTAGCGACACCCACAGATACGCAGTATTTT
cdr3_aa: CASSVATPTDTQYF

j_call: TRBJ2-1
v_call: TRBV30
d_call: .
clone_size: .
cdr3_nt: TGTGCCTTAACAGATTACAATGAGCAGTTCTTC
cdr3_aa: CALTDYNEQFF

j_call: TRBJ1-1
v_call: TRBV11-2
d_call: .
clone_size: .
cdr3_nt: TGTGCCAGCAGCTTAATTTCAGCCCCGGGGGTCTATGCTTTCTTT
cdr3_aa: CASSLISAPGVYAFF

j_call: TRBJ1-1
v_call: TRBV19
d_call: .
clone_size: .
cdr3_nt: TGTGCCAGTAGTACCCCGGGAAGTCCTATGAACACTGAAGCTTTCTTT
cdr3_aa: CASSTPGSPMNTEAFF

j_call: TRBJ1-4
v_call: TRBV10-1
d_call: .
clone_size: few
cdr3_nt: TGCGCCAGCCACCACGGGGGGGAAACTAATGAAAAACTGTTTTTT
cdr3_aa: CASHHGGETNEKLFF

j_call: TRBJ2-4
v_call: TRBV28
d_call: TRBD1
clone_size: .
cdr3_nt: TGTGCCAGCAGTTTAAGGGACAGGGCATACATTCAGTACTTC
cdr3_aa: CASSLRDRAYIQYF

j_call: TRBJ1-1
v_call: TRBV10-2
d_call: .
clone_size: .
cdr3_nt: TGCGCCAGCAGTGAGTCGAGAGGGAACACTGAAGCTTTCTTT
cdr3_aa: CASSESRGNTEAFF

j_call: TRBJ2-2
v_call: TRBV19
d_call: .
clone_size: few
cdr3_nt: TGTGCCAGTCGCCAGTGGCACCCCACCGGGGAGCTGTTTTTT
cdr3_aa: CASRQWHPTGELFF

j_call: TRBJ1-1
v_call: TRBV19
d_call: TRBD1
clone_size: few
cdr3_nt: TGTGCCAGTAGTACAACACAGGGGGCGGCGAACACTGAAGCTTTCTTT
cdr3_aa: CASSTTQGAANTEAFF

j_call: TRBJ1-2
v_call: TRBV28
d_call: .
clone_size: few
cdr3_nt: TGTGCCAGCAGTCCCCTCTGGACAGCTCCTAACTATGGCTACACCTTC
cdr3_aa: CASSPLWTAPNYGYTF

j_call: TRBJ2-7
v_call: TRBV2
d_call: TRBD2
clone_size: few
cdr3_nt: TGTGCCAGCAGTGAATGGGGCAGCGGGGGATACGAGCAGTACTTC
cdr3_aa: CASSEWGSGGYEQYF

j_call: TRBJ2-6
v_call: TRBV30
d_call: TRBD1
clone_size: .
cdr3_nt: TGTGCCTGGAGGGACAGGGGGGGACTAGGTGTTCGAAGCTCTGGGGCCAACGTCCTGACTTTC
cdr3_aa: CAWRDRGGLGVRSSGANVLTF

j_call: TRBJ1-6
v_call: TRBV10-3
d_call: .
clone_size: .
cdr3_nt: TGTGCCATCAGTGAGGGAAACAGAAATTCACCCCTCCACTTT
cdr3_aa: CAISEGNRNSPLHF

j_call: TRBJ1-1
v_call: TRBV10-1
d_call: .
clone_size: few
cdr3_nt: TGCGCCAGCACCCTATTCACAGCAAACACTGAAGCTTTCTTT
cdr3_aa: CASTLFTANTEAFF

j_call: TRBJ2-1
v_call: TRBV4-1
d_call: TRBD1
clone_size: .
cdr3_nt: TGCGCCAGCAGCCAGTACCCCGGGACAGAAAGCTACAATGAGCAGTTCTTC
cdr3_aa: CASSQYPGTESYNEQFF

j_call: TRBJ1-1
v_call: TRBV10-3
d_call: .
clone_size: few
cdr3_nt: TGTGCCATCAGACAGGGGAACACTGAAGCTTTCTTT
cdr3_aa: CAIRQGNTEAFF

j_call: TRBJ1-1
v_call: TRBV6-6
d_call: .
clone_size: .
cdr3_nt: TGTGCCAGCAGTCCCGGGGGGAGCACTGAAGCTTTCTTT
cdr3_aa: CASSPGGSTEAFF

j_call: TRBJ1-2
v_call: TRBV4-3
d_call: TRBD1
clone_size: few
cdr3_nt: TGCGCCAGCAGCCAGGCTCCGGGACAGGGCGGTGGCTACACCTTC
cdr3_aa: CASSQAPGQGGGYTF

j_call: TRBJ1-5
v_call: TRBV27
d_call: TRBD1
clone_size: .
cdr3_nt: TGTGCCAGCAGTTTAGGAGGGGGCGGTCAGCCCCAGCATTTT
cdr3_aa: CASSLGGGGQPQHF

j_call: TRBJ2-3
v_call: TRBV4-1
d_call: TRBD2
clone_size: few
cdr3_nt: TGCGCCAGCAGCTTTAGCGGGGTCACAGATACGCAGTATTTT
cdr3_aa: CASSFSGVTDTQYF

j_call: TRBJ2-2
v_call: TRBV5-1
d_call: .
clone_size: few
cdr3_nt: TGCGCCAGCAGCGGAGGCGTGGGGGGGGAGCTGTTTTTT
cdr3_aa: CASSGGVGGELFF

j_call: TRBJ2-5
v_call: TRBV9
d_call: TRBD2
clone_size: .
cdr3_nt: TGTGCCAGCAGCGTGAGCGGGGGCCTAAAAGAGACCCAGTACTTC
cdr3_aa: CASSVSGGLKETQYF